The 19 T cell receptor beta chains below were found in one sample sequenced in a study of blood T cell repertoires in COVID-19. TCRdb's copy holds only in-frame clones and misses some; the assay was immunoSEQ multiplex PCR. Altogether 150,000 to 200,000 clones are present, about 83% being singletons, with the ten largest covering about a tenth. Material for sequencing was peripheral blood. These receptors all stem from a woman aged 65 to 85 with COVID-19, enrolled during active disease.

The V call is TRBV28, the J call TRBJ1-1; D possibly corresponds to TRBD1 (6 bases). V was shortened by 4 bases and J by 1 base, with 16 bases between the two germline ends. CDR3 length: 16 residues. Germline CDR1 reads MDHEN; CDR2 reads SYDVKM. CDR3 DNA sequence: TGTGCCAGCAGTTCTTCAGGAACAGGGCAGAACACTGAAGCTTTCTTT. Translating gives CASSSSGTGQNTEAFF.

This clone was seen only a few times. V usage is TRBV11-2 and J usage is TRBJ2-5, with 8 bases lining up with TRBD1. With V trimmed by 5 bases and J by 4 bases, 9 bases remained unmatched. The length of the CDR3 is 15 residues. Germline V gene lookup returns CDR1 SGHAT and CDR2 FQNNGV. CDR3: CASSLNSGGLETQYF. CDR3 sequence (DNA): TGTGCCAGCAGCCTGAATTCAGGGGGCCTAGAGACCCAGTACTTC.

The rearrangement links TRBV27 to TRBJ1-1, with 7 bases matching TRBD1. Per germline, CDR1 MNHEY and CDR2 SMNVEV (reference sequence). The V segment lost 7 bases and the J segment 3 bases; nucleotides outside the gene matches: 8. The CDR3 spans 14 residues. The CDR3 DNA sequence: TGTGCCAGCACCTTAGGGGACAGCTACACTGAAGCTTTCTTT. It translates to CASTLGDSYTEAFF.

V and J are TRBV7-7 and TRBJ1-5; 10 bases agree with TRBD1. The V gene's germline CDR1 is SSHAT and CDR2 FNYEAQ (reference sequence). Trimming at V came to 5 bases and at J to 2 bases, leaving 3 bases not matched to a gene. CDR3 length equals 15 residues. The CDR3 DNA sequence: TGTGCCAGCAGCCCCGGACAGGGGGGCAATCAGCCCCAGCATTTT. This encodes CASSPGQGGNQPQHF. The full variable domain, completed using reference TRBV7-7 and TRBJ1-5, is GAGVSQSPRYKVTKRGQDVTLRCDPISSHATLYWYQQALGQGPEFLTYFNYEAQPDKSGLPSDRFSAERPEGSISTLTIQRTEQRDSAMYRCASSPGQGGNQPQHFGDGTRLSIL.

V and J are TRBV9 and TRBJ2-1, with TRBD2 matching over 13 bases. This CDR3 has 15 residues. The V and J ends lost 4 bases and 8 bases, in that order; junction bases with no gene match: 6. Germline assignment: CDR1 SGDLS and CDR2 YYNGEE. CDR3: CASSLLAGGPHEQFF. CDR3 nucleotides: TGTGCCAGCAGCTTACTAGCGGGGGGGCCCCATGAGCAGTTCTTC.

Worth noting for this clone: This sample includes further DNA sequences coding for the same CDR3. The CDR3 is CASSLGDRAYGYTF. The CDR3 region has the DNA TGCGCCAGCAGCTTGGGGGACAGAGCCTATGGCTACACCTTC. The V call is TRBV5-1, the J call TRBJ1-2; 7 bases agree with TRBD1. V lost 0 bases, J lost 4 bases, and 3 bases stayed unmatched. CDR1 and CDR2 from the germline V gene are SGHRS and YFSETQ. The CDR3 length is 14 residues.

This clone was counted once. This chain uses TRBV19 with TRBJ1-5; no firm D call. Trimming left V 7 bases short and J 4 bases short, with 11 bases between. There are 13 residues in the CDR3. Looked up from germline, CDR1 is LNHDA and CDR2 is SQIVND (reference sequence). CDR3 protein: CASTRGGNQPQHF. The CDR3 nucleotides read TGTGCCAGTACTCGAGGAGGGAATCAGCCCCAGCATTTT.

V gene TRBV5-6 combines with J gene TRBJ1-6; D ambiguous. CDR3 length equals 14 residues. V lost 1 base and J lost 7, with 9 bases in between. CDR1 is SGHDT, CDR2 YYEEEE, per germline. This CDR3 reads CASSLWQSNSPLHF. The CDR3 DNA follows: TGTGCCAGCAGCTTGTGGCAGTCAAATTCACCCCTCCACTTT.

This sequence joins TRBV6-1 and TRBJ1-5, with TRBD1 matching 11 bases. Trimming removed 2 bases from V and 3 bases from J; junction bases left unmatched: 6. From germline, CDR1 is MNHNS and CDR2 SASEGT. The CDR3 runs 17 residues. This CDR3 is CASSERTGGHTNQPQHF. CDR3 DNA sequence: TGTGCCAGCAGTGAAAGGACAGGGGGCCACACCAATCAGCCCCAGCATTTT.

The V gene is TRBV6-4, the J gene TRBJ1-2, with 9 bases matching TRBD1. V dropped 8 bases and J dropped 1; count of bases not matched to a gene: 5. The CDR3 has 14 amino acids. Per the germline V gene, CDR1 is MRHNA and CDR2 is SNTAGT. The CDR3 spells CASAPGQGNYGYTF. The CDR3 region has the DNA TGTGCCAGCGCTCCGGGACAGGGTAACTATGGCTACACCTTC.

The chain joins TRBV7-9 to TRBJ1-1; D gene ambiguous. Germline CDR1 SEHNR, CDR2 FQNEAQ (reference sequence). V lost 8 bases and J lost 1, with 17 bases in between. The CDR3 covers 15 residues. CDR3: CASRLQTGENTEAFF. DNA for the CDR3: TGTGCCAGCCGTCTCCAGACCGGGGAGAACACTGAAGCTTTCTTT.

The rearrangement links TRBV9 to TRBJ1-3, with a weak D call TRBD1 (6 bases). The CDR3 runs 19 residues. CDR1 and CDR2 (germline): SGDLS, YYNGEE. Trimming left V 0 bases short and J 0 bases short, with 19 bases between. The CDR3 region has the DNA TGTGCCAGCAGCGTAGGAGGGGGGGGTACTCCTCACTCTGGAAACACCATATATTTT. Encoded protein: CASSVGGGGTPHSGNTIYF.

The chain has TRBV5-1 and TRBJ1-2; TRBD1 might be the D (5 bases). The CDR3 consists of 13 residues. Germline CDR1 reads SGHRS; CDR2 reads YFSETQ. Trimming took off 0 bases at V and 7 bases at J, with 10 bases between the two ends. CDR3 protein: CASSLAGGTGYTF. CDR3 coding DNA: TGCGCCAGCAGCTTGGCCGGGGGGACTGGCTACACCTTC.

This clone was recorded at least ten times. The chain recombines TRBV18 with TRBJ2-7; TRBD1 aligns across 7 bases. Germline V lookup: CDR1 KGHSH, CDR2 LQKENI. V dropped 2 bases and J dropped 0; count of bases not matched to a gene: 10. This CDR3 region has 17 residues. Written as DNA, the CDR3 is TGTGCCAGCTCACCAGAGGGGGCAGGCCCTTCCTCCTACGAGCAGTACTTC. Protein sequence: CASSPEGAGPSSYEQYF.

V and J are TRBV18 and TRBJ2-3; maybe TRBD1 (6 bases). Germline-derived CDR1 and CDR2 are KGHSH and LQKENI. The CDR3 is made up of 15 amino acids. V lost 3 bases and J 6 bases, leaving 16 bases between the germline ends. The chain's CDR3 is CASSPGLGAGDTQYF. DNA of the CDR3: TGTGCCAGCTCACCTGGGCTGGGGGCCGGGGATACGCAGTATTTT.

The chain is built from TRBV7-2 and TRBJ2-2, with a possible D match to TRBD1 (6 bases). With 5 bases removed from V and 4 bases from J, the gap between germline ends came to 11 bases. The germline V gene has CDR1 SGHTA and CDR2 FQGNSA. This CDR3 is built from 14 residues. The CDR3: CASSPTRGTGELFF. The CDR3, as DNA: TGTGCCAGCAGCCCGACCAGGGGCACCGGGGAGCTGTTTTTT. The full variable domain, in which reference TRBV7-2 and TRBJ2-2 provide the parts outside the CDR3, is GAGVSQSPSNKVTEKGKDVELRCDPISGHTALYWYRQSLGQGLEFLIYFQGNSAPDKSGLPSDRFSAERTGGSVSTLTIQRTQQEDSAVYLCASSPTRGTGELFFGEGSRLTVL.

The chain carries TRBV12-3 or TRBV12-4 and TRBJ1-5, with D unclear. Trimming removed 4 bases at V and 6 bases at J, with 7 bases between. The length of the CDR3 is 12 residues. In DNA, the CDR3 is TGTGCCAGCAGTTCGTCGGGTCAGCCCCAGCATTTT. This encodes CASSSSGQPQHF.

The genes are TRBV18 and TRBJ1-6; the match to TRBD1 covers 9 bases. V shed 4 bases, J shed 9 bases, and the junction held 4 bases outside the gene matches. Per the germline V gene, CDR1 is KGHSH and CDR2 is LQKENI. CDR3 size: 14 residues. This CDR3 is CASSRDREGSPLHF. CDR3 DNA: TGTGCCAGCTCACGGGACAGGGAGGGTTCACCCCTCCACTTT.

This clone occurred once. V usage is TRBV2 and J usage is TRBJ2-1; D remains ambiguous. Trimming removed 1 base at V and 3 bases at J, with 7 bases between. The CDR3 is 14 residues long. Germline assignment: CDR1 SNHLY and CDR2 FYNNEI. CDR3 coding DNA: TGTGCCAGCAGTGAAGTTAGCAGCTACAATGAGCAGTTCTTC. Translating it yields CASSEVSSYNEQFF.